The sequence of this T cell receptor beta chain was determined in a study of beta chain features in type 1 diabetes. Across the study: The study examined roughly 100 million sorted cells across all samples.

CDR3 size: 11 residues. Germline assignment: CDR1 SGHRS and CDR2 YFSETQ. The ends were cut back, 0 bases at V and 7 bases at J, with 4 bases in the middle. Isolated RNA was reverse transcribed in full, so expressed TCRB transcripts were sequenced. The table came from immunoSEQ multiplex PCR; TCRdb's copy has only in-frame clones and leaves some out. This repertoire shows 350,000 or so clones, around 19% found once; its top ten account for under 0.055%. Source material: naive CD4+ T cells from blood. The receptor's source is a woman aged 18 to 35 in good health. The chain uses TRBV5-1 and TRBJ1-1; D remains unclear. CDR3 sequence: CASSLGREAFF. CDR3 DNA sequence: TGCGCCAGCAGCTTGGGTCGTGAAGCTTTCTTT.